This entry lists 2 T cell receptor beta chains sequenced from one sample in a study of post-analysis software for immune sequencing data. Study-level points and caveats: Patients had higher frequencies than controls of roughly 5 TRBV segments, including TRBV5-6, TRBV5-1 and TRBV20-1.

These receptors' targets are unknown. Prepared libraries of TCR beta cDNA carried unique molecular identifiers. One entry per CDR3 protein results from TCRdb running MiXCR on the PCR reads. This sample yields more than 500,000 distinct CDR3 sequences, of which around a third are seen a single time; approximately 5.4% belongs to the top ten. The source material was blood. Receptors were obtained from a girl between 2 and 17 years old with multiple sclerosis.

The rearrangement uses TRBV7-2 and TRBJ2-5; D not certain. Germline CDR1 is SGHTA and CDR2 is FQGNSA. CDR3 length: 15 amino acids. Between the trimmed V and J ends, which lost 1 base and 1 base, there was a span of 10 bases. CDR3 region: CASSLDGQLQETQYF. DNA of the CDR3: TGTGCCAGCAGCTTAGATGGGCAGCTCCAAGAGACCCAGTACTTC.

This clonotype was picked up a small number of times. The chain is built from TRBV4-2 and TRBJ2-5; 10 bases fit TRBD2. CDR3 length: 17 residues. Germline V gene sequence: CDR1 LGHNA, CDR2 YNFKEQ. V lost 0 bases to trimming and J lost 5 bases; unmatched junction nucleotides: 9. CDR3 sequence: CASSQESSGGALETQYF. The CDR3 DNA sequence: TGTGCCAGCAGCCAAGAATCCAGCGGGGGGGCCCTGGAGACCCAGTACTTC.